Below, 25 T cell receptor beta chains from the same sample are listed, as sequenced in a study of PD-L1 blockade in urothelial cancer. The protocol was immunoSEQ multiplex PCR, while the TCRdb copy is restricted to in-frame clones and leaves out a portion. Here the sample spans around 80,000 clones, 75% to 95% being singletons. Time point meaning: peripheral blood 6 weeks after treatment start. Sequencing was performed on PBMCs, taken around atezolizumab (anti-PD-L1) treatment. The receptors here all came from a woman of 80 years or more with urothelial cancer.

The genes are TRBV28 and TRBJ2-3; possibly TRBD1 for D (7 bases). V gave up 3 bases and J gave up 4 bases, with 11 bases separating them. Per germline, CDR1 MDHEN and CDR2 SYDVKM. The CDR3 consists of 14 residues. CDR3 protein: CASSFGRGADTQYF. The DNA for the CDR3 is TGTGCCAGCAGTTTTGGCAGGGGGGCAGATACGCAGTATTTT. The full variable domain, with the rest looked up from reference TRBV28 and TRBJ2-3, is DVKVTQSSRYLVKRTGEKVFLECVQDMDHENMFWYRQDPGLGLRLIYFSYDVKMKEKGDIPEGYSVSREKKERFSLILESASTNQTSMYLCASSFGRGADTQYFGPGTRLTVL.

V gene TRBV19 combines with J gene TRBJ2-1; TRBD2 might be the D (6 bases). V gave up 5 bases and J gave up 10 bases, with 15 bases separating them. Germline values: CDR1 LNHDA, CDR2 SQIVND (reference sequence). This CDR3 has 13 residues. CDR3 sequence (DNA): TGTGCCAGTAGTGGGACTGCCAGAGGAGAGCAGTTCTTC. This codes for CASSGTARGEQFF.

The chain recombines TRBV6-6 with TRBJ2-1; 11 nucleotides align to TRBD2. Germline CDR1 and CDR2: MNHNY and SVGAGI (reference sequence). This CDR3 spans 14 amino acids. Unmatched junction bases numbered 7, after V lost 5 bases and J lost 10 bases. The DNA of the CDR3 is TGTGCCAGCAGTCGATCCTTAGCGGGAGGGGAGCAGTTCTTC. This codes for CASSRSLAGGEQFF.

This clone was picked up one time. V is TRBV18 and J is TRBJ1-5; 7 bases map to TRBD1. J was trimmed by 7 bases and V by 2 bases; bases with no gene match: 5. The CDR3 extends over 14 amino acids. Germline V gene sequence: CDR1 KGHSH, CDR2 LQKENI. The CDR3 here is CASSPIQGEQPQHF. CDR3 coding DNA: TGTGCCAGCTCACCAATTCAGGGGGAGCAGCCCCAGCATTTT.

The chain links TRBV2 to TRBJ2-2; no clear D. Trimming removed 2 bases from V and 1 base from J, with 2 bases in between. Per germline, CDR1 SNHLY and CDR2 FYNNEI. There are 13 residues in the CDR3. This CDR3 reads CASSEQNTGELFF. The CDR3 DNA sequence: TGTGCCAGCAGTGAACAGAACACCGGGGAGCTGTTTTTT. Using reference TRBV2 and TRBJ2-2 for the parts outside the CDR3, the full variable domain is EPEVTQTPSHQVTQMGQEVILRCVPISNHLYFYWYRQILGQKVEFLVSFYNNEISEKSEIFDDQFSVERPDGSNFTLKIRSTKLEDSAMYFCASSEQNTGELFFGEGSRLTVL.

The rearrangement uses TRBV2 and TRBJ1-2; possible D gene TRBD1, 6 bases. Trimming cost V 4 bases and J 5 bases, with 17 bases left between them. The CDR3 runs to 15 residues. The germline gives CDR1 SNHLY, CDR2 FYNNEI. CDR3 sequence reads: CASSGSQGPAYGYTF. The CDR3 bases are TGTGCCAGCAGTGGATCGCAGGGGCCGGCTTATGGCTACACCTTC.

The V and J genes are TRBV5-8 and TRBJ2-1; 7 bases are a match to TRBD1. Trimming at V came to 4 bases and at J to 0 bases, leaving 7 bases not matched to a gene. Germline CDR1 reads SGHTS; CDR2 reads YDEGEE. The CDR3 totals 16 residues. The CDR3 coding sequence is TGTGCCAGCAGCCCCGACAGGGCCAACTCCTACAATGAGCAGTTCTTC. Encoded protein: CASSPDRANSYNEQFF.

The V gene is TRBV5-4, the J gene TRBJ2-1; 9 nucleotides line up with TRBD2. This CDR3 has 16 amino acids. Germline CDR1 is SGHNT and CDR2 is YYREEE (reference sequence). J lost 9 bases, V lost 4 bases, and 14 bases had no gene match. This CDR3 reads CASSPEAGGSPREQFF. The CDR3 DNA reads as TGTGCCAGCAGCCCAGAAGCGGGAGGATCCCCCCGTGAGCAGTTCTTC.

The DNA for the CDR3 is TGTGCCAGCAGTTCATGGCTAGCGGGCACCAATGAGCAGTTCTTC. The encoded protein is CASSSWLAGTNEQFF. V usage is TRBV28 and J usage is TRBJ2-1; 8 bases map to TRBD2. Germline V CDR1 and CDR2: MDHEN, SYDVKM. V lost 4 bases, J lost 6 bases, and 8 bases stayed unmatched. This CDR3 region has 15 residues.

This clone was seen a handful of times. The chain combines TRBV2 with TRBJ2-1; perhaps TRBD1 as D (6 bases). This CDR3 comprises 15 residues. Germline lookup yields CDR1 SNHLY and CDR2 FYNNEI. The V gene lost 1 base and the J gene lost 8 bases, with 15 bases spanning the gap. The CDR3 coding sequence is TGTGCCAGCAGTGAAGGGTTGGTCAGGGGCTATGAGCAGTTCTTC. It encodes CASSEGLVRGYEQFF.

This rearrangement joins TRBV5-4 to TRBJ2-3; 9 nucleotides agree with TRBD1. The CDR3 length is 15 residues. Germline V gene data show CDR1 as SGHNT and CDR2 as YYREEE (reference sequence). Trimming at V came to 3 bases and at J to 6 bases, leaving 8 bases not matched to a gene. The chain's CDR3 is CASSSGQGKLDTQYF. CDR3 in DNA: TGTGCCAGCAGCTCGGGACAGGGAAAGTTGGATACGCAGTATTTT.

V is TRBV7-2 and J is TRBJ2-3; 9 bases fit TRBD1. This CDR3 spans 14 amino acids. The junction had 4 bases not matched to a gene; V was cut back by 4 bases and J by 5 bases. CDR1 SGHTA and CDR2 FQGNSA come from the germline V gene. The DNA for the CDR3 is TGTGCCAGCAGCTCCCGACAGGGGGTAGATACGCAGTATTTT. Translated, it gives CASSSRQGVDTQYF.

The chain links TRBV19 to TRBJ2-7, with TRBD2 identical over 14 bases. The CDR3 totals 15 residues. Germline V gene lookup returns CDR1 LNHDA and CDR2 SQIVND (reference sequence). V dropped 5 bases and J dropped 6; count of bases not matched to a gene: 6. The CDR3 reads CASSSGLAGAGEQYF. CDR3 nucleotides: TGTGCCAGTAGTTCGGGACTAGCGGGAGCTGGCGAGCAGTACTTC.

The chain employs TRBV21-1 and TRBJ2-7; the table names TRBD1, a call not compared with the DNA. TRBV21-1 is designated a pseudogene. This CDR3 contains 16 residues. This CDR3 reads CASSKGQTINSIRQYF. The CDR3 nucleotides read TGTGCCAGCAGCAAAGGTCAGACCATAAACAGCATCCGGCAGTACTTC.

The chain combines TRBV6-1 with TRBJ2-1; 9 bases agree with TRBD2. J was trimmed by 1 base and V by 7 bases; bases with no gene match: 5. The germline V gene has CDR1 MNHNS and CDR2 SASEGT. The CDR3 runs to 15 residues. CDR3 in DNA: TGTGCCAGCACCCCGACTAGCGGTTCCTACAATGAGCAGTTCTTC. Translated, it gives CASTPTSGSYNEQFF.

The rearrangement joins TRBV28 to TRBJ2-7; TRBD2 matches at 11 bases. CDR1 is MDHEN, CDR2 SYDVKM, per germline. Losses at the gene ends were 8 bases for V and 0 bases for J; bases not matched to a gene: 3. The CDR3 is 14 residues long. Here the CDR3 reads CASELAGASYEQYF. The DNA for the CDR3 is TGTGCCAGCGAACTAGCGGGAGCCTCCTACGAGCAGTACTTC.

V usage is TRBV5-1 and J usage is TRBJ2-5; D is ambiguous. The germline V and J ends were trimmed by 0 bases and 0 bases, with 12 bases remaining between them. Germline CDR1 SGHRS, CDR2 YFSETQ. The CDR3 has 16 amino acids. In nucleotides, the CDR3 is TGCGCCAGCAGCTTGGGTTCGCCTGCGTACCAAGAGACCCAGTACTTC. Amino acid sequence: CASSLGSPAYQETQYF.

The chain uses TRBV5-1 and TRBJ1-1; a weak D match, TRBD1 (6 bases). Per the germline V gene, CDR1 is SGHRS and CDR2 is YFSETQ. Trimming took off 4 bases at V and 5 bases at J, with 12 bases between the two ends. The CDR3 is 13 amino acids. The CDR3 reads CASSETGLTEAFF. The CDR3 region has the DNA TGCGCCAGCAGCGAAACAGGGTTAACTGAAGCTTTCTTT. Variable domain in full (rest from reference TRBV5-1 and TRBJ1-1): KAGVTQTPRYLIKTRGQQVTLSCSPISGHRSVSWYQQTPGQGLQFLFEYFSETQRNKGNFPGRFSGRQFSNSRSEMNVSTLELGDSALYLCASSETGLTEAFFGQGTRLTVV.

The chain couples TRBV28 to TRBJ1-1; D is uncertain. With 4 bases removed from V and 6 bases from J, the gap between germline ends came to 18 bases. The CDR3 is 15 residues long. In germline, CDR1 is MDHEN, CDR2 SYDVKM. The CDR3 DNA is TGTGCCAGCAGTTCACCCGGGGTAGGAGCCGCTGAAGCTTTCTTT. This gives the protein CASSSPGVGAAEAFF.

The chain recombines TRBV5-1 with TRBJ2-1; D call uncertain. The germline gives CDR1 SGHRS, CDR2 YFSETQ. V lost 1 base and J lost 2, with 10 bases in between. CDR3 length: 15 amino acids. The CDR3 spells CASSLTVSPYNEQFF. The DNA of the CDR3 is TGCGCCAGCAGCTTGACAGTTTCCCCCTACAATGAGCAGTTCTTC.

The CDR3 region has the DNA TGTGCCAGCAGTGCAGACAGCGTAGCTGAAGCTTTCTTT. Translating gives CASSADSVAEAFF. The chain has TRBV2 and TRBJ1-1, with D possibly being TRBD1 (5 bases). The CDR3 spans 13 residues. V dropped 4 bases and J dropped 6 bases, with 12 bases sitting between them. CDR1 is SNHLY, CDR2 FYNNEI, per germline.

The rearrangement links TRBV5-1 to TRBJ2-2; a weak D match, TRBD1 (5 bases). CDR1 is SGHRS and CDR2 is YFSETQ in the germline V gene. This CDR3 is 15 amino acids long. V was clipped by 6 bases and J by 0 bases, with 12 bases between them. The CDR3 is CASTQQDPNTGELFF. DNA for the CDR3: TGCGCCAGCACACAACAGGACCCGAACACCGGGGAGCTGTTTTTT.

The gene calls are TRBV11-2 and TRBJ2-1; 11 bases map to TRBD1. The CDR3 runs 18 residues. The germline V gene has CDR1 SGHAT and CDR2 FQNNGV. V trimming: 4 bases; J trimming: 6 bases; junction bases outside the gene matches: 14. Written as DNA, the CDR3 is TGTGCCAGCAGCTCCACCCGGGGGGACAGGGGGTCATTCAATGAGCAGTTCTTC. Translated: CASSSTRGDRGSFNEQFF.

The rearrangement joins TRBV7-2 to TRBJ1-2; D remains ambiguous. V was shortened by 5 bases and J by 6 bases, with 10 bases between the two germline ends. The CDR3 loop spans 12 amino acids. The germline gives CDR1 SGHTA, CDR2 FQGNSA. Here the CDR3 reads CASSRGLDGYTF. CDR3 sequence (DNA): TGTGCCAGCAGCCGAGGACTAGATGGCTACACCTTC.

This chain uses TRBV5-1 with TRBJ2-1; 8 nucleotides align to TRBD2. The CDR3 runs to 14 residues. With 5 bases clipped from V and 7 bases from J, the junction kept 8 bases outside the gene matches. The germline V gene has CDR1 SGHRS and CDR2 YFSETQ. For the CDR3, the DNA is TGCGCCAGCAGAGACGGGACTAGTCGTAATGAGCAGTTCTTC. This sequence encodes CASRDGTSRNEQFF.